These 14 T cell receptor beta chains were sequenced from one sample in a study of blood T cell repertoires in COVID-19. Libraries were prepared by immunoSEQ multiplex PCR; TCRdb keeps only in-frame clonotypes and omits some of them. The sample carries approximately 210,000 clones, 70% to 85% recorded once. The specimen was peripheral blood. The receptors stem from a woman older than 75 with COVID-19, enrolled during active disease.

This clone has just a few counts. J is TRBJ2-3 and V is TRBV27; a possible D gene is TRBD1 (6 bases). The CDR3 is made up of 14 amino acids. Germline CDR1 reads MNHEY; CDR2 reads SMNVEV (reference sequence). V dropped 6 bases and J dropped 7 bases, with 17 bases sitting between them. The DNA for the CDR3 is TGTGCCAGCAGGACAGGAGACCGGAGAAATACGCAGTATTTT. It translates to CASRTGDRRNTQYF.

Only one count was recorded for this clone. DNA of the CDR3: TGCGCCAGCAGCCAACCAGGGGCATCTGGGGCCAACGTCCTGACTTTC. Amino acids: CASSQPGASGANVLTF. The J gene is TRBJ2-6, the V gene TRBV4-1, with D possibly TRBD1 on 6 matching bases. The V and J ends lost 2 bases and 1 base respectively, with 9 bases between them. The CDR3 consists of 16 residues. Germline V gene data show CDR1 as MGHRA and CDR2 as YSYEKL.

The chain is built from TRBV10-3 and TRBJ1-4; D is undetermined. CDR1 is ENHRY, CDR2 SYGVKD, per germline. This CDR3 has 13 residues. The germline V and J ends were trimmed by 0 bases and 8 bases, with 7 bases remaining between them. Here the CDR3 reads CAISESGLEKLFF. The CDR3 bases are TGTGCCATCAGTGAGTCGGGCCTCGAAAAACTGTTTTTT.

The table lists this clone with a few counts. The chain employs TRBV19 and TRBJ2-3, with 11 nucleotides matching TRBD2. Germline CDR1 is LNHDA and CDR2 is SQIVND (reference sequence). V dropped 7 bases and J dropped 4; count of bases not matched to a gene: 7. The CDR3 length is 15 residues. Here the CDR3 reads CASMGLAGGSDTQYF. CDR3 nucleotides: TGTGCCAGTATGGGGCTAGCGGGGGGATCAGATACGCAGTATTTT.

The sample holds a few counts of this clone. The CDR3 DNA reads as TGTGCCAGCAGCTTGAAAGGACAGGACTACGAGCAGTACTTC. It yields the protein CASSLKGQDYEQYF. V gene TRBV5-6 combines with J gene TRBJ2-7, with TRBD1 matching over 7 bases. CDR1 and CDR2 from the germline V gene are SGHDT and YYEEEE. There are 14 residues in the CDR3. V shed 1 base and J 3 bases; nucleotides not matched to a gene: 4.

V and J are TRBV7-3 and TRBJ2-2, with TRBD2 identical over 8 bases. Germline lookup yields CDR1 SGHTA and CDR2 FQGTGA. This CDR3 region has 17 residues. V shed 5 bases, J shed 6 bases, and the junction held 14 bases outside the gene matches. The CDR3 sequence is CASSPNSGIGSAGELFF. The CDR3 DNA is TGTGCCAGCAGCCCAAATAGCGGGATAGGGTCAGCCGGGGAGCTGTTTTTT. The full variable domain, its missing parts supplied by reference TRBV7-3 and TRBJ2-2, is GAGVSQTPSNKVTEKGKYVELRCDPISGHTALYWYRQSLGQGPEFLIYFQGTGAADDSGLPNDRFFAVRPEGSVSTLKIQRTERGDSAVYLCASSPNSGIGSAGELFFGEGSRLTVL.

The CDR3 sequence: CASSIRSGTGAAEAFF. CDR3 sequence (DNA): TGTGCCAGTAGTATCAGATCCGGGACAGGAGCCGCTGAAGCTTTCTTT. The rearrangement joins TRBV19 to TRBJ1-1, with 8 bases identical to TRBD1. There are 16 residues in the CDR3. CDR1 and CDR2 from the germline V gene are LNHDA and SQIVND (reference sequence). With 3 bases clipped from V and 6 bases from J, the junction kept 12 bases outside the gene matches.

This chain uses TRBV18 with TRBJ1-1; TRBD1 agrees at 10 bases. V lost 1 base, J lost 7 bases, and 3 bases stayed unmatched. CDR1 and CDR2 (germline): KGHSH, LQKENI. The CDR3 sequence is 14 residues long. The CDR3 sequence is CASSPRGQGFEAFF. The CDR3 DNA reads TGTGCCAGCTCACCACGGGGACAGGGGTTTGAAGCTTTCTTT.

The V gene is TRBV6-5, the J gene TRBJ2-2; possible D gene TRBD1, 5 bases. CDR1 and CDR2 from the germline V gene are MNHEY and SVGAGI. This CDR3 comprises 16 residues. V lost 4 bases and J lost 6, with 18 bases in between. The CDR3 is CASSWGSSIRSGELFF. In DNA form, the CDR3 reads TGTGCCAGCAGTTGGGGCAGCTCCATCCGTTCCGGGGAGCTGTTTTTT.

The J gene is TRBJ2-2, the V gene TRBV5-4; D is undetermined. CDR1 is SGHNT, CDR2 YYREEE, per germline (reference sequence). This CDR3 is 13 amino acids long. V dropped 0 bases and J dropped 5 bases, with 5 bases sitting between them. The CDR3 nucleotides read TGTGCCAGCAGCTTGGACGGGACCGGGGAGCTGTTTTTT. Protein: CASSLDGTGELFF.

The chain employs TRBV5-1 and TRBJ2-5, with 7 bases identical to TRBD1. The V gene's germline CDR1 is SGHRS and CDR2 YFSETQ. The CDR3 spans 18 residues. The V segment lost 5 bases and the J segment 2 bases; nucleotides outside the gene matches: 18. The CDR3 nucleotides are TGCGCCAGCAGGCGTTCACCAGGATCGACAGGGACACAAGAGACCCAGTACTTC. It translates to CASRRSPGSTGTQETQYF.

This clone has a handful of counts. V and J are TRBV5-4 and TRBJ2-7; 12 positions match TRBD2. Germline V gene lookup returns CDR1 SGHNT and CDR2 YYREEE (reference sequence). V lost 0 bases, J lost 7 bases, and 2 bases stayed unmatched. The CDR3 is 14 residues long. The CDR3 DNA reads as TGTGCCAGCAGCTTGGGCCTAGCGGGAGGGGAGCAGTACTTC. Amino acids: CASSLGLAGGEQYF.

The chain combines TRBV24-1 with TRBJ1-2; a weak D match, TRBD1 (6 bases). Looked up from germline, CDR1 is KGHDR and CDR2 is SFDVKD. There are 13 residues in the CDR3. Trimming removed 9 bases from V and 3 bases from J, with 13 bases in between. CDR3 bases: TGTGCCACCCGGGACACGGAATACTATGGCTACACCTTC. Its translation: CATRDTEYYGYTF.

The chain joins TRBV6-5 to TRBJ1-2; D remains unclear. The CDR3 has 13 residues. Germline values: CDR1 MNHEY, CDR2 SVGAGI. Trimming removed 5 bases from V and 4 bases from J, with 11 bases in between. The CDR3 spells CASSPTDIYGYTF. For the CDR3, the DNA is TGTGCCAGCAGTCCGACCGACATCTATGGCTACACCTTC.